This TCR beta chain was recorded in a study of cytomegalovirus exposure and HLA in healthy donors. The PCR was carried out with 60 Vbeta primers and 13 Jbeta primers. The repertoire was sequenced with immunoSEQ multiplex PCR; TCRdb's copy has only in-frame clones and lacks some. This table has fewer than 200,000 clones, 80% to 90% appearing once. This clone has just one count. The source is a man between 40 and 49 years old in good health and CMV-seropositive. The specimen was PBMCs.

DNA of the CDR3: TGCGCCAGCACTCAGGGTATCCAGCCCCAGCATTTT. Amino acids: CASTQGIQPQHF. The chain combines TRBV10-2 with TRBJ1-5; D possibly corresponds to TRBD1 (5 bases). Trimming removed 7 bases from V and 7 bases from J, with 11 bases in between. Germline V gene data show CDR1 as WSHSY and CDR2 as SAAADI. The CDR3 spans 12 residues.